This entry lists 27 T cell receptor beta chains sequenced from one sample in a study of blood T cell repertoires in COVID-19. The assay was immunoSEQ multiplex PCR, and TCRdb's table has in-frame clones only and misses some. Seen here are nearly 350,000 clones, 88% observed once, and the top ten hold about 7%. Input material: peripheral blood. These receptors all come from a woman aged 70 to 79 with COVID-19, enrolled during active disease.

The V gene is TRBV7-2, the J gene TRBJ1-1; D unresolved. The CDR3 contains 13 residues. Germline V CDR1 and CDR2: SGHTA, FQGNSA. Deletions cut 1 base from V and 8 bases from J, with 11 bases between. The CDR3 DNA reads TGTGCCAGCAGCTTAGAAAGAGGGAAAGAAGCTTTCTTT. The encoded protein is CASSLERGKEAFF. Looking up the rest from reference TRBV7-2 and TRBJ1-1 gives the full variable domain: GAGVSQSPSNKVTEKGKDVELRCDPISGHTALYWYRQSLGQGLEFLIYFQGNSAPDKSGLPSDRFSAERTGGSVSTLTIQRTQQEDSAVYLCASSLERGKEAFFGQGTRLTVV.

This clone was observed a few times. The V and J genes are TRBV6-6 and TRBJ1-3; the match to TRBD1 covers 7 bases. After removal of 6 bases from V and 0 bases from J, the junction contained 8 bases not matched to a gene. The CDR3 is made up of 16 amino acids. Germline V gene lookup returns CDR1 MNHNY and CDR2 SVGAGI (reference sequence). The CDR3 loop is CASSTDRARSGNTIYF. CDR3 nucleotides: TGTGCCAGCAGCACCGACAGGGCCCGCTCTGGAAACACCATATATTTT.

This sequence joins TRBV21-1 and TRBJ1-1; TRBD1, the table's D call, was not compared with the DNA. TRBV21-1 is a documented pseudogene. The CDR3 is 15 residues long. The CDR3 is CASSPWTGKFSEAFF. As DNA, the CDR3 is TGTGCCAGCAGCCCATGGACAGGAAAGTTTTCTGAAGCTTTCTTT.

In this sample, this clone turned up once. V usage is TRBV2 and J usage is TRBJ1-1; 9 bases are shared with TRBD1. There are 14 residues in the CDR3. Germline V CDR1 and CDR2: SNHLY, FYNNEI. After removal of 7 bases from V and 1 base from J, the junction contained 4 bases not matched to a gene. CDR3 sequence (DNA): TGTGCCAGCACTACGGGACAGGGGAACACTGAAGCTTTCTTT. This sequence encodes CASTTGQGNTEAFF.

This clone has only a few counts. The chain recombines TRBV5-1 with TRBJ2-1, with D possibly being TRBD1 (6 bases). Per germline, CDR1 SGHRS and CDR2 YFSETQ. Trimming stripped 2 bases from V and 5 bases from J, with 11 bases between. The CDR3 is 14 amino acids. The CDR3 nucleotides read TGCGCCAGCAGCTTACGCCAGGGGAACAATGAGCAGTTCTTC. This gives the protein CASSLRQGNNEQFF.

The chain carries TRBV21-1 and TRBJ1-6; the table names TRBD1, a call not compared with the DNA. TRBV21-1 is annotated as a pseudogene. This CDR3 has 17 residues. CDR3 loop: CASSNSNRTGENSPLHF. The CDR3 nucleotides are TGTGCCAGCAGCAACTCCAACCGTACAGGGGAGAATTCACCCCTCCACTTT.

This chain uses TRBV4-1 with TRBJ2-7; 8 bases fit TRBD1. The CDR3 is 16 amino acids. Trimming removed 4 bases from V and 2 bases from J; junction bases left unmatched: 10. Germline CDR1 is MGHRA and CDR2 is YSYEKL. The CDR3 reads CASSPWTGSRPYEQYF. Written as DNA, the CDR3 is TGCGCCAGCAGCCCTTGGACAGGGAGCCGACCCTACGAGCAGTACTTC.

The V and J genes are TRBV7-9 and TRBJ1-1; the D is unclear. This CDR3 spans 14 amino acids. Per the germline V gene, CDR1 is SEHNR and CDR2 is FQNEAQ (reference sequence). V lost 2 bases and J 0 bases, leaving 7 bases between the germline ends. Written as DNA, the CDR3 is TGTGCCAGCAGCTTAACGGGGATGAACACTGAAGCTTTCTTT. This encodes CASSLTGMNTEAFF.

The chain combines TRBV2 with TRBJ2-3; 10 bases match TRBD2. The length of the CDR3 is 11 residues. With V trimmed by 8 bases and J by 10 bases, 3 bases remained unmatched. Germline CDR1 reads SNHLY; CDR2 reads FYNNEI. CDR3 nucleotides: TGTGCCAGCCTAGCGGGGGAAGCGCAGTATTTT. Protein: CASLAGEAQYF.

The rearrangement uses TRBV27 and TRBJ2-7; D might be TRBD1 (5 bases). The ends were cut back, 6 bases at V and 3 bases at J, with 15 bases in the middle. The CDR3 length is 14 residues. Germline V CDR1 and CDR2: MNHEY, SMNVEV (reference sequence). CDR3 nucleotides: TGTGCCAGCAGCCCCGCCAGGGCTATCTACGAGCAGTACTTC. It encodes CASSPARAIYEQYF.

CDR3 amino acids: CASMTVGSPNQPQHF. CDR3 coding DNA: TGTGCCAGCATGACGGTTGGGAGCCCCAATCAGCCCCAGCATTTT. J is TRBJ1-5 and V is TRBV6-1; D unclear. Per the germline V gene, CDR1 is MNHNS and CDR2 is SASEGT. This CDR3 is built from 15 residues. Trimming shortened V by 7 bases and J by 3 bases, and 16 bases separated the two germline ends.

The genes are TRBV28 and TRBJ1-2; a possible D gene is TRBD1 (6 bases). V lost 6 bases and J 3 bases, leaving 8 bases between the germline ends. The CDR3 has 12 residues. Germline CDR1 reads MDHEN; CDR2 reads SYDVKM. The CDR3 protein is CASRSGDYGYTF. CDR3 DNA sequence: TGTGCCAGCAGGTCAGGGGACTATGGCTACACCTTC.

CDR3: CASSRTSGGQETQYF. The CDR3 DNA follows: TGTGCCAGCAGCCGGACTAGCGGGGGCCAAGAGACCCAGTACTTC. The chain is built from TRBV11-2 and TRBJ2-5, with 13 bases identical to TRBD2. The V gene end was trimmed by 5 bases and the J gene end by 1 base; junction bases not matched to a gene: 1. CDR3 length: 15 residues. Germline assignment: CDR1 SGHAT and CDR2 FQNNGV.

V is TRBV5-1 and J is TRBJ2-6, with 8 bases identical to TRBD2. The V gene end was trimmed by 2 bases and the J gene end by 12 bases; junction bases not matched to a gene: 4. The CDR3 is made up of 13 amino acids. Germline-derived CDR1 and CDR2 are SGHRS and YFSETQ. The CDR3 reads CASSFGREGVLTF. Here the CDR3 DNA reads TGCGCCAGCAGCTTCGGACGGGAGGGCGTCCTGACTTTC. The complete variable domain, with remaining parts taken from reference TRBV5-1 and TRBJ2-6, reads KAGVTQTPRYLIKTRGQQVTLSCSPISGHRSVSWYQQTPGQGLQFLFEYFSETQRNKGNFPGRFSGRQFSNSRSEMNVSTLELGDSALYLCASSFGREGVLTFGAGSRLTVL.

This rearrangement joins TRBV9 to TRBJ1-1; 10 bases are a match to TRBD1. The V gene's germline CDR1 is SGDLS and CDR2 YYNGEE. With 3 bases clipped from V and 0 bases from J, the junction kept 2 bases outside the gene matches. The CDR3 has 15 amino acids. CDR3 DNA sequence: TGTGCCAGCAGCGAGGGGACAGGGGTGAACACTGAAGCTTTCTTT. As protein: CASSEGTGVNTEAFF.

The CDR3 DNA is TGTGCCAGCCGAGAAAGGGGGCGCGTGAACACTGAAGCTTTCTTT. Protein sequence: CASRERGRVNTEAFF. This rearrangement joins TRBV7-8 to TRBJ1-1, with 7 bases identical to TRBD1. V dropped 8 bases and J dropped 0; count of bases not matched to a gene: 9. The V gene's germline CDR1 is SGHVS and CDR2 FQNEAQ. The CDR3 covers 15 residues.

This chain joins TRBV10-3 and TRBJ2-1, with D maybe TRBD2 (6 bases). The V and J ends lost 4 bases and 5 bases respectively, with 15 bases between them. The CDR3 has 15 amino acids. Germline V CDR1 and CDR2: ENHRY, SYGVKD. The CDR3 is CAISGGVGANNEQFF. The DNA of the CDR3 is TGTGCCATCAGTGGGGGGGTGGGTGCAAACAATGAGCAGTTCTTC.

V and J are TRBV11-3 and TRBJ1-1; possibly TRBD1 for D (5 bases). The germline V gene has CDR1 SGHNT and CDR2 YENEEA. V was clipped by 4 bases and J by 1 base, with 7 bases between them. This CDR3 spans 13 amino acids. This chain's CDR3 is CASSSDRNTEAFF. The DNA for the CDR3 is TGTGCCAGCAGCTCCGACAGGAACACTGAAGCTTTCTTT.

The rearrangement uses TRBV9 and TRBJ1-1; 7 bases line up with TRBD1. The CDR3 spans 15 residues. The germline gives CDR1 SGDLS, CDR2 YYNGEE. The J segment lost 3 bases and the V segment lost 0 bases, leaving 5 bases of the junction unmatched. The CDR3 DNA reads TGTGCCAGCAGCGTAGAAGGGGGCGTTGACACTGAAGCTTTCTTT. This encodes CASSVEGGVDTEAFF.

The V call is TRBV5-1, the J call TRBJ1-4, with 8 bases fitting TRBD1. The germline V gene has CDR1 SGHRS and CDR2 YFSETQ. This CDR3 is 14 amino acids long. V lost 7 bases to trimming and J lost 7 bases; unmatched junction nucleotides: 9. CDR3 in DNA: TGCGCCAGCGCTATGCAGGGGGCTGGTGAAAAACTGTTTTTT. It yields the protein CASAMQGAGEKLFF.

The V call is TRBV24-1, the J call TRBJ1-2, with 7 nucleotides matching TRBD1. The germline gives CDR1 KGHDR, CDR2 SFDVKD. The J segment lost 1 base and the V segment lost 2 bases, leaving 6 bases of the junction unmatched. The CDR3 is made up of 16 amino acids. In DNA, the CDR3 is TGTGCCACCAGTGATTCCTCATACAGGGGTAACTATGGCTACACCTTC. Protein sequence: CATSDSSYRGNYGYTF.

The chain uses TRBV28 and TRBJ2-3, with D possibly being TRBD2 (5 bases). Germline CDR1 is MDHEN and CDR2 is SYDVKM. This CDR3 is built from 17 residues. V was shortened by 8 bases and J by 4 bases, with 25 bases between the two germline ends. The CDR3 here is CASFTVGEETPADTQYF. The CDR3 bases are TGTGCCAGCTTCACCGTGGGAGAGGAAACCCCTGCAGATACGCAGTATTTT.

The rearrangement links TRBV28 to TRBJ1-5; a possible D gene is TRBD1 (6 bases). Trimming stripped 4 bases from V and 6 bases from J, with 16 bases between. Per the germline V gene, CDR1 is MDHEN and CDR2 is SYDVKM. The CDR3 runs 15 residues. The CDR3 DNA reads as TGTGCCAGCAGTTGGTTAGGGGGGGCTGGTCAGCCCCAGCATTTT. It codes for CASSWLGGAGQPQHF.

The V and J genes are TRBV6-2 or TRBV6-3 and TRBJ1-2, with TRBD1 identical over 8 bases. The CDR3 has 15 amino acids. The germline CDR1 and CDR2 sequences are MNHEY and SVGEGT. V shed 5 bases, J shed 6 bases, and the junction held 11 bases outside the gene matches. The CDR3 sequence is CASSQEDRAHNGYTF. The DNA for the CDR3 is TGTGCCAGCAGTCAAGAGGACAGGGCCCACAATGGCTACACCTTC.

In this sample, this clone turned up many times. The chain uses TRBV24-1 and TRBJ1-2; maybe TRBD1 (6 bases). V lost 2 bases and J lost 4, with 10 bases in between. The CDR3 loop spans 14 amino acids. Germline assignment: CDR1 KGHDR and CDR2 SFDVKD. Here the CDR3 reads CATSDSDRSYGYTF. As DNA, the CDR3 is TGTGCCACCAGTGATTCCGACAGGTCCTATGGCTACACCTTC.

J is TRBJ1-6 and V is TRBV6-5; 10 nucleotides line up with TRBD1. This CDR3 has 15 residues. V lost 0 bases, J lost 10 bases, and 3 bases stayed unmatched. Germline loops: CDR1 MNHEY, CDR2 SVGAGI. The CDR3 loop reads CASSYSGQGKSPLHF. The CDR3 DNA reads TGTGCCAGCAGTTACTCGGGACAGGGGAAATCACCCCTCCACTTT.

This clone has just one count. This chain joins TRBV27 and TRBJ2-1; 8 bases line up with TRBD1. The CDR3 has 19 residues. Per the germline V gene, CDR1 is MNHEY and CDR2 is SMNVEV (reference sequence). Trimming cost V 1 base and J 1 base; bases outside gene matches: 12. CDR3 bases: TGTGCCAGCAGTTTATTCCAGGACAGGGCACCATTTTCCTACAATGAGCAGTTCTTC. This codes for CASSLFQDRAPFSYNEQFF.